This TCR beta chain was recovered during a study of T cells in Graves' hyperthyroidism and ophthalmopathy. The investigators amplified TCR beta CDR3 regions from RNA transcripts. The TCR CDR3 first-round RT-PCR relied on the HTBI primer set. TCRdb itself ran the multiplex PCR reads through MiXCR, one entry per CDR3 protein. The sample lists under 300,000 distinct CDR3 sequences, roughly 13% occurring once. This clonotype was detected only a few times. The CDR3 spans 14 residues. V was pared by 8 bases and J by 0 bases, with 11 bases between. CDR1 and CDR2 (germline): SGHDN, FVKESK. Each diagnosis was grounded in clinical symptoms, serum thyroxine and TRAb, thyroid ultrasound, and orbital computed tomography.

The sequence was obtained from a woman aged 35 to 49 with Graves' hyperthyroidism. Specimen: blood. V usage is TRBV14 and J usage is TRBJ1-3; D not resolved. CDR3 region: CASARSPSGNTIYF. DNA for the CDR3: TGTGCCAGCGCCCGGTCTCCCTCTGGAAACACCATATATTTT.